The rows below give T cell receptor beta chains drawn from one sample of a study of blood T cell repertoires in COVID-19. Repertoires were generated with immunoSEQ multiplex PCR, while TCRdb's copy carries only in-frame clones and drops some. Of over 200,000 clones listed, around 86% were seen once; the top ten hold about 5%. Source material: peripheral blood. The receptors were gathered from a human donor in a cohort sampled during active COVID-19. Each CDR3 is given with its conserved first and last residue. D genes are given only for firm matches. Clone sizes are given selectively: once, few, many, or a class where the clone is expanded.

d_call clone_size j_call v_call cdr3_aa cdr3_nt
NA NA TRBJ2-7 TRBV7-2 CASSPAYEQYF TGTGCCAGCAGCCCCGCGTACGAGCAGTACTTC
TRBD1 NA TRBJ1-2 TRBV30 CAWRDRGGYTF TGTGCCTGGAGGGACAGGGGCGGCTACACCTTC
NA NA TRBJ1-1 TRBV19 CASTGPGVENTEAFF TGTGCCAGCACGGGCCCGGGGGTTGAGAACACTGAAGCTTTCTTT
NA NA TRBJ2-7 TRBV27 CASSPIGTHSYEQYF TGTGCCAGCAGTCCTATCGGGACTCACTCCTACGAGCAGTACTTC
TRBD2 NA TRBJ2-3 TRBV5-4 CASSRGLAGGPDTQYF TGTGCCAGCAGTAGGGGACTAGCGGGAGGCCCAGATACGCAGTATTTT
NA NA TRBJ2-3 TRBV28 CASCNVGQATDTQYF TGTGCCAGCTGCAATGTGGGGCAAGCGACAGATACGCAGTATTTT
NA NA TRBJ1-2 TRBV6-4 CASSNSGGSYGYTF TGTGCCAGCAGTAATAGTGGGGGCTCCTATGGCTACACCTTC
TRBD1 NA TRBJ1-3 TRBV7-9 CASTRTGTGNTIYF TGTGCCAGCACCAGGACAGGGACTGGAAACACCATATATTTT
NA NA TRBJ2-2 TRBV7-2 CASSRRAAGHTGELFF TGTGCCAGCAGCCGCCGGGCGGCGGGGCACACCGGGGAGCTGTTTTTT
NA NA TRBJ1-2 TRBV12-5 CASGLVVGGESYGYTF TGTGCTAGTGGTTTGGTTGTAGGAGGGGAGAGCTATGGCTACACCTTC
NA NA TRBJ1-1 TRBV6-5 CASSYYTGILNTEAFF TGTGCCAGCAGTTATTACACAGGGATCCTGAACACTGAAGCTTTCTTT
NA NA TRBJ1-4 TRBV6-5 CAYSGGEKLFF TGTGCCTACTCAGGTGGGGAAAAACTGTTTTTT
NA NA TRBJ1-4 TRBV28 CASSFGRIGKLFF TGTGCCAGCAGTTTTGGGAGGATCGGAAAACTGTTTTTT
NA NA TRBJ1-5 TRBV4-2 CASSPQIQTGTLNQPQHF TGTGCCAGCAGCCCACAAATTCAAACCGGGACACTTAATCAGCCCCAGCATTTT
TRBD2 NA TRBJ2-7 TRBV2 CASSDREAYEQYF TGTGCCAGCAGTGACCGGGAGGCCTACGAGCAGTACTTC
TRBD1 once TRBJ1-5 TRBV2 CASKDRGNQPQHF TGTGCCAGCAAGGACAGGGGCAATCAGCCCCAGCATTTT
NA NA TRBJ2-5 TRBV5-1 CASSLWTAPGEILETQYF TGCGCCAGCAGCCTCTGGACAGCCCCCGGCGAGATATTGGAGACCCAGTACTTC
NA NA TRBJ2-3 TRBV5-1 CASSLGVRLSTDTQYF TGCGCCAGCAGCTTGGGTGTCAGGCTAAGCACAGATACGCAGTATTTT
NA NA TRBJ2-7 TRBV10-3 CAISVSGGTGTGEQYF TGTGCCATCAGTGTTTCGGGGGGGACAGGGACCGGGGAGCAGTACTTC
NA NA TRBJ1-4 TRBV28 CASSPGFATNEKLFF TGTGCCAGCAGTCCAGGGTTTGCAACTAATGAAAAACTGTTTTTT
NA NA TRBJ1-3 TRBV6-2/TRBV6-3 CASSYSRETGNTIYF TGTGCCAGCAGTTACTCCAGGGAAACTGGAAACACCATATATTTT
TRBD1 few TRBJ2-7 TRBV28 CASSLWGRGTYEQYF TGTGCCAGCAGTTTATGGGGCAGGGGGACCTACGAGCAGTACTTC
NA NA TRBJ2-7 TRBV11-1 CASGKTRLPNEQYF TGTGCCAGCGGCAAGACTAGACTGCCCAACGAGCAGTACTTC